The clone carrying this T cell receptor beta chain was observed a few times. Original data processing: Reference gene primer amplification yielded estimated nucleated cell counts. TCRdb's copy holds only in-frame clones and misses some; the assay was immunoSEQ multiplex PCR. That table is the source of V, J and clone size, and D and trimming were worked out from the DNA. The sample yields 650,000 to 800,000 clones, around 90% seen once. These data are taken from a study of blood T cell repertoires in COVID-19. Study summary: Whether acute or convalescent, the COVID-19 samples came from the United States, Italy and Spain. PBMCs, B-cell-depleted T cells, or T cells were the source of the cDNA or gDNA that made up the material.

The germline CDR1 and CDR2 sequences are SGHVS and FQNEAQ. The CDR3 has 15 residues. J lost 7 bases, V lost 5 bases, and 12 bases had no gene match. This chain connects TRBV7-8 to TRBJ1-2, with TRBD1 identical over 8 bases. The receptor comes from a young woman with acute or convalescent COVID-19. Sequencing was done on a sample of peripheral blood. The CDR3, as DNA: TGTGCCAGCAGCCTACGGACAGGGTACGAGTCTGGCTACACCTTC. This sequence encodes CASSLRTGYESGYTF. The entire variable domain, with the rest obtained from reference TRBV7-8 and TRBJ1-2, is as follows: GAGVSQSPRYKVAKRGQDVALRCDPISGHVSLFWYQQALGQGPEFLTYFQNEAQLDKSGLPSDRFFAERPEGSVSTLKIQRTQQEDSAVYLCASSLRTGYESGYTFGSGTRLTVV.